A single T cell receptor (beta chain) is shown here with its context. This CDR3 spans 13 amino acids. The V end lost 10 bases, the J end lost 1 base, and 13 bases lay between the germline ends. Germline V gene sequence: CDR1 LNHDA, CDR2 SQIVND (reference sequence). TCRdb keeps only in-frame clones here, not all; method: immunoSEQ multiplex PCR. The sample includes under 4,000 clones, approximately 78% seen only once; the top ten take roughly 7%. This sample was included in a study of preoperative IRX-2 immunotherapy in early breast cancer. Treatment in this sample: preoperative locoregional IRX-2 cytokine immunotherapy. Samples came from a phase Ib trial of preoperative locoregional IRX-2 cytokine immunotherapy.

This TCR came from a human donor with breast cancer. The source material was tumor tissue, sampled after IRX-2 immunotherapy. This chain links TRBV19 with TRBJ1-2; D is uncertain. The CDR3 spells CATGEFLNYGYTF. CDR3 nucleotide sequence: TGTGCCACTGGCGAGTTTCTTAACTATGGCTACACCTTC.